This T cell receptor beta chain was recorded in a study of blood T cell repertoires in COVID-19. Across the study: Sites in the United States, Italy and Spain provided acute and convalescent COVID-19 samples. The cDNA or gDNA used as material had been derived from T cells, B-cell-depleted T cells, or PBMCs.

Study processing details: Estimates of nucleated cell counts were drawn from the amplification of reference gene primers. This table comes from immunoSEQ multiplex PCR, and its TCRdb copy is limited to in-frame clones, with some not included. The V and J calls and clone size were taken over from that table, and D and trimming were inferred from the DNA. The repertoire holds about 75,000 clones, approximately 90% seen once, with roughly 20% in the top ten. CDR3 length equals 14 residues. The V end lost 5 bases, the J end lost 3 bases, and 10 bases lay between the germline ends. Germline V gene lookup returns CDR1 LGHDT and CDR2 YNNKEL (reference sequence).

The chain is built from TRBV3-1 (or the pseudogene TRBV3-2) and TRBJ2-2; D is perhaps TRBD2 (6 bases). The TCR comes from a human donor in a cohort sampled during active COVID-19. The sequenced sample was peripheral blood. Here the CDR3 reads CASSTGGYTGELFF. CDR3 coding DNA: TGTGCCAGCAGCACCGGGGGATACACCGGGGAGCTGTTTTTT.